One and the same sample provided the 26 T cell receptor beta chains below, sequenced in a study of neurological immune-mediated disorders. TCRdb passed the 5' RACE reads through MiXCR, listing each CDR3 protein once. The sample yields some 46,000 distinct CDR3 sequences, 4% to 5.5% seen once. Source material: PBMCs. All receptors come from a woman aged 55-70 years with multiple sclerosis.

There are many counts of this clonotype. The rearrangement links TRBV3-1 to TRBJ2-5; 10 bases align to TRBD1. CDR1 and CDR2 (germline): LGHDT, YNNKEL (reference sequence). The CDR3 contains 16 residues. V lost 0 bases and J lost 2; bases outside the gene matches: 3. CDR3 in DNA: TGTGCCAGCAGCCAAGATTGGGGACAGGGGCAAGAGACCCAGTACTTC. Protein sequence: CASSQDWGQGQETQYF.

This clonotype showed up just a few times. This rearrangement joins TRBV20-1 to TRBJ2-3, with 9 bases that match TRBD2. Trimming removed 4 bases from V and 1 base from J; junction bases left unmatched: 6. Germline CDR1 and CDR2: DFQATT and SNEGSKA (reference sequence). This CDR3 spans 15 amino acids. Here the CDR3 DNA reads TGCAGTGCTACAGGTGCTAGCGGGGGCACAGATACGCAGTATTTT. It is translated as CSATGASGGTDTQYF.

This clonotype was detected ten times or more. The chain is built from TRBV7-9 and TRBJ2-7; possibly TRBD1 for D (5 bases). Germline V gene data show CDR1 as SEHNR and CDR2 as FQNEAQ (reference sequence). V lost 3 bases to trimming and J lost 7 bases, with 10 bases between them. The CDR3 is 12 residues long. In DNA, the CDR3 is TGTGCCAGCAGCTTGGCAGGGCGAGAGCAGTACGTC. It codes for CASSLAGREQYV.

In its sample, this clonotype was seen many times. The rearrangement joins TRBV12-3 or TRBV12-4 to TRBJ2-2, with TRBD2 matching 11 bases. Unmatched junction bases numbered 3, after V lost 4 bases and J lost 2 bases. This CDR3 has 16 amino acids. The CDR3 DNA reads as TGTGCCAGCAGTTCTACTAGCGGGGGTAACACCGGGGAGCTGTTTTTT. Translating it yields CASSSTSGGNTGELFF.

Regarding this clonotype: Because it lacks the conserved phenylalanine or tryptophan at the end, this CDR3 is likely a read error. The rearrangement uses TRBV24-1 and TRBJ2-3; TRBD1 agrees at 7 bases. Trimming at V came to 9 bases and at J to 2 bases, leaving 1 base not matched to a gene. CDR3 length: 12 residues. Germline V gene lookup returns CDR1 KGHDR and CDR2 SFDVKD. The CDR3 DNA reads TGTGCCACCGGACAGGACACAGATACGCAGTATTGT. Its protein is CATGQDTDTQYC.

This clonotype was seen only a few times. CDR3 sequence: CSARDFRADEKLFF. For the CDR3, the DNA is TGCAGTGCTAGAGATTTCAGAGCCGATGAAAAACTGTTTTTT. This sequence joins TRBV20-1 and TRBJ1-4; no definite D call. CDR3 length equals 14 residues. The V end was cut by 0 bases, the J end by 6 bases, with 11 bases between. Germline loops: CDR1 DFQATT, CDR2 SNEGSKA (reference sequence).

This clonotype was picked up many times. The chain uses TRBV29-1 and TRBJ2-5; D perhaps matches TRBD1 (6 bases). The CDR3 is 11 residues long. Trimming left V 7 bases short and J 4 bases short, with 10 bases between. Per germline, CDR1 SQVTM and CDR2 ANQGSEA. The CDR3 loop reads CSGGGTETQYF. The CDR3 region has the DNA TGCAGCGGTGGGGGCACAGAGACCCAGTACTTC.

This chain joins TRBV6-6 and TRBJ1-5, with 7 nucleotides matching TRBD1. The length of the CDR3 is 17 residues. V was clipped by 0 bases and J by 4 bases; unmatched bases: 9. CDR1 MNHNY and CDR2 SVGAGI come from the germline V gene (reference sequence). CDR3 nucleotides: TGTGCCAGCAGTTACTCGATCGCGGCAGGGGGAAATCAGCCCCAGCATTTT. Translated: CASSYSIAAGGNQPQHF.

There are many counts of this clonotype. The V and J genes are TRBV10-3 and TRBJ1-1; no clear D gene. The CDR3 contains 13 residues. CDR1 is ENHRY, CDR2 SYGVKD, per germline. Trimming removed 2 bases at V and 1 base at J, with 5 bases between. The CDR3, as DNA: TGTGCCATCAGTGAGGAGGGGAACACTGAAGCTTTCTTT. This sequence encodes CAISEEGNTEAFF.

This clonotype was detected many times. This chain links TRBV20-1 with TRBJ1-1, with 10 bases lining up with TRBD1. CDR1 and CDR2 from the germline V gene are DFQATT and SNEGSKA (reference sequence). This CDR3 has 14 residues. Trimming at V came to 3 bases and at J to 5 bases, leaving 6 bases not matched to a gene. CDR3 residues: CSARAGQGRTEAFF. The CDR3 DNA reads as TGCAGTGCTAGGGCGGGACAGGGGAGAACTGAAGCTTTCTTT.

This clonotype was seen at least ten times. The V gene is TRBV20-1, the J gene TRBJ2-3; a possible D gene is TRBD1 (5 bases). The germline V gene has CDR1 DFQATT and CDR2 SNEGSKA (reference sequence). Trimming took 5 bases from V and 5 from J, leaving 11 bases between them. This CDR3 spans 12 amino acids. CDR3 sequence reads: CSAEKQEDTQYF. As DNA, the CDR3 is TGCAGTGCTGAGAAACAGGAAGATACGCAGTATTTT.

This clonotype showed up many times. The chain combines TRBV10-2 with TRBJ2-3; D gene unclear. This CDR3 is built from 11 residues. The V and J ends lost 6 bases and 2 bases respectively, with 3 bases between them. Germline CDR1 reads WSHSY; CDR2 reads SAAADI. This CDR3 reads CASRNTDTQYF. CDR3 DNA sequence: TGCGCCAGCAGGAACACAGATACGCAGTATTTT.

This clonotype was recorded at least ten times. The chain employs TRBV10-2 and TRBJ1-1; no definite D call. The CDR3 is 11 amino acids. Trimming shortened V by 6 bases and J by 1 base, and 3 bases separated the two germline ends. CDR1 WSHSY and CDR2 SAAADI come from the germline V gene. In DNA form, the CDR3 reads TGCGCCAGCAGCAAGAACACTGAAGCTTTCTTT. Amino acid sequence: CASSKNTEAFF.

This clonotype has only a few counts. An end of the junction does not agree with germline; a read error may underlie this. The J gene is TRBJ1-5, the V gene TRBV6-2 or TRBV6-3; no firm D call. Germline V gives CDR1 MNHEY, CDR2 SVGEGT. CDR3 length: 13 amino acids. The CDR3 sequence: CASSYSLNQPQNF. CDR3 DNA: TGTGCCAGCAGTTACTCCCTGAATCAGCCCCAGAATTTT.

This clonotype came up many times. The chain recombines TRBV2 with TRBJ2-4, with D perhaps TRBD2 (5 bases). V was shortened by 4 bases and J by 7 bases, with 14 bases between the two germline ends. The CDR3 totals 14 residues. CDR1 SNHLY and CDR2 FYNNEI come from the germline V gene. The CDR3 sequence: CASSVRPGGNIQYF. For the CDR3, the DNA is TGTGCCAGCAGTGTCCGGCCAGGAGGCAACATTCAGTACTTC. Together with reference TRBV2 and TRBJ2-4, the CDR3 gives the full variable domain: EPEVTQTPSHQVTQMGQEVILRCVPISNHLYFYWYRQILGQKVEFLVSFYNNEISEKSEIFDDQFSVERPDGSNFTLKIRSTKLEDSAMYFCASSVRPGGNIQYFGAGTRLSVL.

This clonotype was seen many times. The chain joins TRBV5-1 to TRBJ2-1, with no clear D. Trimming cost V 5 bases and J 3 bases, with 6 bases left between them. The CDR3 loop spans 12 amino acids. Germline V gene lookup returns CDR1 SGHRS and CDR2 YFSETQ. This chain's CDR3 is CASSPIYNEQFF. The DNA for the CDR3 is TGCGCCAGCAGTCCCATCTACAATGAGCAGTTCTTC.

Ten or more counts support this clonotype. The chain is built from TRBV20-1 and TRBJ1-1; 9 nucleotides line up with TRBD1. Germline V gene data show CDR1 as DFQATT and CDR2 as SNEGSKA (reference sequence). Trimming took 6 bases from V and 0 from J; bases not matched to a gene: 8. CDR3 size: 15 residues. The DNA for the CDR3 is TGCAGTGCCCCCAGGACAGGGGCCTTGAACACTGAAGCTTTCTTT. It codes for CSAPRTGALNTEAFF.

Only a few counts were recorded for this clonotype. The V and J genes are TRBV5-8 and TRBJ2-4, with D possibly being TRBD1 (6 bases). The germline gives CDR1 SGHTS, CDR2 YDEGEE. This CDR3 region has 15 residues. V was clipped by 0 bases and J by 6 bases, with 13 bases between them. CDR3 sequence reads: CASSLGFRTANIQYF. The CDR3, as DNA: TGTGCCAGCAGCTTGGGTTTTAGGACAGCAAACATTCAGTACTTC.

This clonotype has at least ten counts. This chain joins TRBV20-1 and TRBJ1-2; 9 bases agree with TRBD1. The germline V gene encodes CDR1 DFQATT and CDR2 SNEGSKA (reference sequence). The CDR3 sequence is 13 residues long. J was trimmed by 8 bases and V by 3 bases; bases with no gene match: 7. The CDR3 loop is CSASLQGADGYTF. In DNA form, the CDR3 reads TGCAGTGCTAGCCTACAGGGGGCGGACGGCTACACCTTC.

The chain recombines TRBV5-8 with TRBJ2-2; 7 bases fit TRBD1. The CDR3 covers 15 residues. J gave up 3 bases and V 4 bases, and 6 bases lay outside the gene matches. Germline loops: CDR1 SGHTS, CDR2 YDEGEE. The CDR3 here is CASSRPGTDTGELFF. The DNA for the CDR3 is TGTGCCAGCAGCAGACCCGGGACAGACACCGGGGAGCTGTTTTTT. Full variable domain (rest looked up from reference TRBV5-8 and TRBJ2-2): EAGVTQSPTHLIKTRGQQATLRCSPISGHTSVYWYQQALGLGLQFLLWYDEGEERNRGNFPPRFSGRQFPNYSSELNVNALELEDSALYLCASSRPGTDTGELFFGEGSRLTVL.

This clonotype was seen at least ten times. This chain links TRBV29-1 with TRBJ2-6; maybe TRBD2 (6 bases). The CDR3 length is 15 residues. V lost 4 bases, J lost 0 bases, and 10 bases lay in between. Germline CDR1 is SQVTM and CDR2 is ANQGSEA. The CDR3, as DNA: TGCAGCGTTGCAGGCGGGGCCTCTGGGGCCAACGTCCTGACTTTC. Its translation: CSVAGGASGANVLTF.

This sequence joins TRBV5-1 and TRBJ2-3, with D tentatively TRBD1 or TRBD2 (5 bases each). V lost 3 bases and J lost 2, with 16 bases in between. Germline V CDR1 and CDR2: SGHRS, YFSETQ. CDR3 length equals 16 residues. CDR3 nucleotide sequence: TGCGCCAGCAGCTCCCTACCGGGACGGACCACAGATACGCAGTATTTT. Encoded protein: CASSSLPGRTTDTQYF.

This clonotype was counted at least ten times. V is TRBV28 and J is TRBJ1-1, with D hard to call. Trimming took 6 bases from V and 6 from J, leaving 17 bases between them. Germline values: CDR1 MDHEN, CDR2 SYDVKM. CDR3 size: 14 residues. The CDR3 here is CASSRGGRIAEAFF. Written as DNA, the CDR3 is TGTGCCAGCAGCAGAGGAGGGCGCATCGCTGAAGCTTTCTTT.

This clonotype showed up many times. CDR3 amino acids: CASRSGGAFTDTQYF. In DNA form, the CDR3 reads TGTGCCAGCAGAAGCGGGGGGGCGTTCACAGATACGCAGTATTTT. The chain uses TRBV6-5 and TRBJ2-3; 10 positions agree with TRBD2. The CDR3 has 15 amino acids. Per germline, CDR1 MNHEY and CDR2 SVGAGI. V gave up 6 bases and J gave up 2 bases; unmatched junction bases: 5.

This clonotype was detected only a few times. A much larger clonotype is one base distant, so this may be a read error. J is TRBJ1-2 and V is TRBV20-1; no clear D gene. Deletions cut 4 bases from V and 1 base from J, with 4 bases between. CDR1 and CDR2 from the germline V gene are DFQATT and SNEGSKA (reference sequence). The CDR3 length is 11 residues. CDR3 sequence: CSATDNYGYTF. The CDR3 bases are TGCAGTGCTACGGATAACTATGGCTACACCTTC.

As regards this clonotype: A much more abundant neighbour one base away suggests this may be a read error. This chain links TRBV20-1 with TRBJ2-1; 9 bases fit TRBD2. The CDR3 loop spans 14 amino acids. The V and J ends lost 7 bases and 9 bases, in that order; junction bases with no gene match: 13. Per germline, CDR1 DFQATT and CDR2 SNEGSKA (reference sequence). The CDR3 DNA reads as TGCAGTGTCCGGATGGGACTAGCCGGGGGTGAGCAGTTCTTC. This codes for CSVRMGLAGGEQFF.